Described below is a single T cell receptor (beta chain) sequence and its context. Antigen specificity is unknown. The germline V gene encodes CDR1 LNHDA and CDR2 SQIVND (reference sequence). This CDR3 comprises 15 residues. Trimming at V came to 4 bases and at J to 5 bases, leaving 6 bases not matched to a gene. These data come from a study of T cell responses to AZD1222 COVID-19 vaccine. Study-wide points: Increases in Spike-specific TCR breadth and depth were seen after two AZD1222 doses. The repertoires were collected only after the peak T cell response.

The assay was immunoSEQ multiplex PCR, and TCRdb's table has in-frame clones only and misses some. In the table there are 110,000 or so clones, 86% of which are singletons. V and J are TRBV19 and TRBJ2-1; 9 bases are a match to TRBD2. The sequence came from an adult who received the AZD1222 COVID-19 vaccine. The specimen comprised peripheral blood, sampled 28 days after the second AZD1222 dose. This CDR3 is CASSRRLAEHNEQFF. DNA of the CDR3: TGTGCCAGTAGTAGGAGACTAGCGGAACACAATGAGCAGTTCTTC.